The following is a T cell receptor beta chain sequence with its context. Its antigen remains unidentified. One base away there is no much larger clone; base qualities are not given. This sample stems from a study of shared clonotypes between healthy human individuals (dated by TCRdb to the early 2020s). Some background on the complete study: Three men and a couple of women, aged 18 to 49 years, made up the cohort. For each donor, CD4 naive and CD4 memory were each run on three plates, CD8 naive on two plates, and CD8 memory on one plate. The study deeply sequenced blood TCR repertoires of about 5 healthy adults to estimate repertoire size and the extent of clonotype sharing between individuals. Libraries were prepared and TCR repertoires were sequenced by different laboratories using diverse techniques, in order to increase sequencing depth and limit assay-specific biases. Per donor, leukapheresis produced somewhere between about 0.85 and 9.5 billion PBMCs. Findings and caveats that apply to the study as a whole: Only blood was sampled, and tissue TCR repertoires likely differ from those in blood. Compared with non-shared clonotypes, the clonotypes found in all four sorted-subset donors had higher generation probabilities. Rarefaction of sorted-subset datasets indicated incomplete sequencing despite the large sequencing depth. Because the study included a small number of donors, the genetic and exposure-history diversity represented was limited. Pairwise subsampling indicated that sequencing depth was expected to affect the degree of clonotype sharing among donors. Larger estimated clonotype richness was generally found for naive subsets than for memory subsets. Sharing across several donors was observed for roughly 5% of naive CD4, under 4% of naive CD8, over 2% of memory CD4, and around 0.4% of memory CD8 clonotypes.

CD8 naive samples were CD45RO-negative cells positively selected for CCR7, giving a CD45RA+CCR7+ population that excluded TemRA cells. Donors were healthy HIV-negative adults with no recently reported acute infections or vaccinations. Every donor was a Caucasian adult residing in Nashville, Tennessee, USA. Blood was collected by leukapheresis, and PBMCs were isolated by Ficoll-Histopaque density gradient centrifugation and then cryopreserved in liquid nitrogen vapor phase. Analytical flow cytometry was used to check the purity and quantity of each magnetically sorted T cell population. Genomic DNA was isolated from every sorted fraction and measured by UV absorbance on a Nanodrop 2000c. Using the deep immunoSEQ assay, TCR CDR3 regions were amplified from genomic DNA by multiplex PCR. For each cell subset, the extracted genomic DNA was distributed evenly across all wells of several immunoSEQ 96-well plates, and each plate served as one replicate. For sorted subsets, around 200 ng genomic DNA, equal to about 30,000 T cell genomes, was loaded into each replicate PCR. Purified libraries were quantified with a Qubit 3.0 fluorometer, sized on a Bioanalyzer 2100, and re-quantified with the KAPA Library Quantification kit. Every immunoSEQ 96-well plate was sequenced on a dedicated single-read 150-cycle Illumina NextSeq 550 flow cell. The original pipeline was this. Because the immunoSEQ output held only junctional sequences and lacked quality scores, the filtering could not match the filtering applied to full-length reads. To assign V/J genes and CDR3, sequences were annotated using PyIR, a Python wrapper for IgBLAST v1.9, with IMGT germline references. Any read was removed if the V/J assignment was weak (E-value above 1e-6), the CDR3 was missing, or the read contained stop codons, out-of-frame junctions, or ambiguous translated residues. A V3J clonotype was defined by an identical inferred V gene, J gene, and CDR3 amino acid sequence. The percentage overlap between two repertoires was calculated by dividing the number of shared unique clonotypes by the size of the smaller repertoire. Repertoire richness was assessed with RTK rarefaction, the Chao1 estimator, and Recon v2.1 estimates of unobserved clonotypes. OLGA was used to compute generation probabilities for all TCRbeta clonotypes that the gDNA method yielded from several donors. TCRdb's version of the immuneACCESS table is confined to in-frame rearrangements and falls short of the full clone set. An unresolved V gene accounts for under half of the shortfall where checked; the remainder is of unknown origin. The DNA was the basis for D and trimming; V, J and clone size are from that table. The sample table records a few million clones; around 93% of these occur just once. The biggest ten clones account for less than 2% of the sample.

The sequence was obtained from a young man in good health. Some clones in this sample may be carry-over from other donors' samples. The sample comprised naive CD8+ T cells from PBMCs. The cell subset or site label here, explained by the study, means: CD45RA+CCR7+.

The DNA sequence is given as TGTGCCAGCAGTTTACGAGGGACAGGGGGCGCGGAGACCCAGTACTTC. Translated, it gives CASSLRGTGGAETQYF. The receptor chain draws on TRBV27 and TRBJ2-5; a stretch of 12 junction bases matches TRBD1. V and J are trimmed by 2 bases and 5 bases, and the gene matches miss 6 bases of the junction. Including the terminal cysteine and phenylalanine, the CDR3 comprises 16 residues. Only the CDR3 portion is preserved as DNA: 48 bases, with reading frame beginning at the first base. CDR1 and CDR2, per the germline V gene (reference sequence), are MNHEY and SMNVEV.